This entry describes one T cell receptor (beta chain). This sample stems from a study of technical replicates of blood from several donors. The CDR3 is 16 residues long. The germline CDR1 and CDR2 sequences are MGHDK and SYGVNS. With 6 bases removed from V and 2 bases from J, the gap between germline ends came to 20 bases. Produced via immunoSEQ multiplex PCR; TCRdb's table is partial and in-frame only. The sample comprises 56,000 or so clones, 93% of which are singletons, and 4.2% rests with the top ten. This receptor was identified in a human donor in good health. Some clones in this sample may be carry-over from other donors' samples. The chain employs TRBV25-1 and TRBJ2-7; possible D gene TRBD1, 5 bases. The sequencing input was PBMCs. CDR3 sequence: CASRSPGGQGTYEQYF. CDR3 DNA sequence: TGTGCCAGCAGGTCCCCGGGCGGACAAGGAACCTACGAGCAGTACTTC.